These 2 T cell receptor beta chains were sequenced from one sample in a study of T cell responses to AZD1222 COVID-19 vaccine. Only in-frame clones appear in the TCRdb table, and some are missing; sequencing was by immunoSEQ multiplex PCR. Here the sample spans 70,000 to 95,000 clones, approximately 80% being singletons. Source: peripheral blood, taken on day 0 of AZD1222 vaccination. Every receptor here comes from an adult in good health.

V usage is TRBV7-8 and J usage is TRBJ2-7; possible D gene TRBD1, 6 bases. Between the trimmed V and J ends, which lost 1 base and 0 bases, there was a span of 10 bases. The CDR3 totals 15 residues. Germline V gives CDR1 SGHVS, CDR2 FQNEAQ. CDR3 DNA: TGTGCCAGCAGCTTAGTACAGGGTTCCTCCTACGAGCAGTACTTC. Translation gives CASSLVQGSSYEQYF.

This clone was seen at least ten times. The sample has other DNA sequences that encode this CDR3 too. The V and J genes are TRBV7-9 and TRBJ1-1; D is unclear. Trimming cost V 1 base and J 0 bases, with 3 bases left between them. Germline V gene data show CDR1 as SEHNR and CDR2 as FQNEAQ (reference sequence). This CDR3 is built from 13 residues. The CDR3, as DNA: TGTGCCAGCAGCTTAGACATGAACACTGAAGCTTTCTTT. This encodes CASSLDMNTEAFF. Supplemented by reference TRBV7-9 and TRBJ1-1, the full variable domain reads DTGVSQNPRHKITKRGQNVTFRCDPISEHNRLYWYRQTLGQGPEFLTYFQNEAQLEKSRLLSDRFSAERPKGSFSTLEIQRTEQGDSAMYLCASSLDMNTEAFFGQGTRLTVV.